One and the same sample provided the 11 T cell receptor beta chains below, sequenced in a study of identical twins. TCRdb fed the 5' RACE reads into MiXCR, producing one record per CDR3 protein. In the table there are around 510,000 distinct CDR3 sequences, roughly an eighth of which are singletons. The sample also formed part of further work on yellow fever vaccine responses in identical twins.

Sequencing was done on a sample of CD4+ T cells sorted from blood. All receptors come from a woman aged 18-29 years in good health.

The chain joins TRBV7-8 to TRBJ2-3; D remains ambiguous. In germline, CDR1 is SGHVS, CDR2 FQNEAQ. The CDR3 length is 14 residues. Trimming took off 1 base at V and 4 bases at J, with 9 bases between the two ends. CDR3 loop: CASSLVLRSDTQYF. The CDR3 bases are TGTGCCAGCAGCTTAGTGCTCCGGTCAGATACGCAGTATTTT.

This clonotype was observed many times. The chain links TRBV7-3 to TRBJ2-1; 7 nucleotides align to TRBD2. The germline V gene encodes CDR1 SGHTA and CDR2 FQGTGA. J was trimmed by 14 bases and V by 2 bases; bases with no gene match: 6. There are 12 residues in the CDR3. CDR3 in DNA: TGTGCCAGCAGCTTAGAAGGGACTAATAAGTTCTTC. This sequence encodes CASSLEGTNKFF.

Comments on this clonotype: One end of the junction fails to match germline, which may point to a read error. The V call is TRBV7-7, the J call TRBJ2-2, with D possibly called TRBD1 or TRBD2 (5 bases each). CDR3 length: 16 residues. CDR1 and CDR2 from the germline V gene are SSHAT and FNYEAQ (reference sequence). DNA of the CDR3: TGTGCTAGCAGCTTGGTCAGGGCAGGGAGCACCGGGGAGCTGTTTTTT. This codes for CASSLVRAGSTGELFF.

This clonotype was seen a few times. The V gene is TRBV29-1, the J gene TRBJ2-1; 7 bases agree with TRBD2. From germline, CDR1 is SQVTM and CDR2 ANQGSEA. The CDR3 has 13 amino acids. V trimming: 6 bases; J trimming: 4 bases; junction bases outside the gene matches: 6. CDR3 DNA sequence: TGCAGCGTACAGAGCGGGGATTACAATGAGCAGTTCTTC. Amino acid sequence: CSVQSGDYNEQFF.

This clonotype was counted between two and nine times. DNA of the CDR3: TGCGCCAGCAGCTTGGAAGCGGGAGTGGTAGATACGCAGTATTTT. It yields the protein CASSLEAGVVDTQYF. The chain carries TRBV5-1 and TRBJ2-3, with TRBD2 matching 8 bases. The V gene's germline CDR1 is SGHRS and CDR2 YFSETQ. CDR3 length: 15 residues. J gave up 5 bases and V 0 bases, and 5 bases lay outside the gene matches.

The chain links TRBV21-1 to TRBJ2-3; TRBD1, the table's D call, lacks a check against the DNA. TRBV21-1 is classified as a pseudogene. The CDR3 consists of 16 residues. In DNA form, the CDR3 reads TGTGCCAGCAGCATCTCGCCGGGACAGGAGAAGGATACGCAGTATTTT. It is translated as CASSISPGQEKDTQYF.

This chain uses TRBV20-1 with TRBJ1-1; D unresolved. This CDR3 is built from 13 residues. Germline V gene lookup returns CDR1 DFQATT and CDR2 SNEGSKA (reference sequence). Between the trimmed V and J ends, which lost 6 bases and 0 bases, there was a span of 11 bases. The CDR3 protein is CSALFQVNTEAFF. For the CDR3, the DNA is TGCAGTGCCCTCTTTCAGGTGAACACTGAAGCTTTCTTT.

V is TRBV12-3 or TRBV12-4 and J is TRBJ2-3; D perhaps matches TRBD2 (6 bases). Trimming removed 4 bases from V and 2 bases from J, with 16 bases in between. CDR3 length: 16 residues. The CDR3 DNA sequence: TGTGCCAGCAGTTCTACTAGAGGAGGGGCCACAGATACGCAGTATTTT. Translated, it gives CASSSTRGGATDTQYF.

V and J are TRBV10-3 and TRBJ2-1; TRBD2 aligns across 11 bases. V lost 6 bases, J lost 2 bases, and 12 bases stayed unmatched. This CDR3 comprises 18 residues. The germline CDR1 and CDR2 sequences are ENHRY and SYGVKD. The CDR3 nucleotides are TGTGCCATCAGGCGTGGTCTAGCGGGAGGCACCACCTACAATGAGCAGTTCTTC. Translation gives CAIRRGLAGGTTYNEQFF.

V gene TRBV2 combines with J gene TRBJ2-3, with D maybe TRBD2 (5 bases). Trimming left V 6 bases short and J 4 bases short, with 8 bases between. This CDR3 has 12 residues. Germline loops: CDR1 SNHLY, CDR2 FYNNEI. CDR3 sequence: CASRRDSDTQYF. The CDR3 nucleotides are TGTGCCAGCAGGAGGGATTCAGATACGCAGTATTTT.

Only a few counts were recorded for this clonotype. The V call is TRBV7-9, the J call TRBJ2-1; D might be TRBD1 (6 bases). V lost 4 bases to trimming and J lost 4 bases, with 14 bases between them. The CDR3 contains 15 residues. Germline loops: CDR1 SEHNR, CDR2 FQNEAQ (reference sequence). This chain's CDR3 is CASSSPGHLYNEQFF. Written as DNA, the CDR3 is TGTGCCAGCAGCTCTCCGGGACACCTTTACAATGAGCAGTTCTTC. Filled out from reference TRBV7-9 and TRBJ2-1, the complete variable domain reads DTGVSQNPRHKITKRGQNVTFRCDPISEHNRLYWYRQTLGQGPEFLTYFQNEAQLEKSRLLSDRFSAERPKGSFSTLEIQRTEQGDSAMYLCASSSPGHLYNEQFFGPGTRLTVL.